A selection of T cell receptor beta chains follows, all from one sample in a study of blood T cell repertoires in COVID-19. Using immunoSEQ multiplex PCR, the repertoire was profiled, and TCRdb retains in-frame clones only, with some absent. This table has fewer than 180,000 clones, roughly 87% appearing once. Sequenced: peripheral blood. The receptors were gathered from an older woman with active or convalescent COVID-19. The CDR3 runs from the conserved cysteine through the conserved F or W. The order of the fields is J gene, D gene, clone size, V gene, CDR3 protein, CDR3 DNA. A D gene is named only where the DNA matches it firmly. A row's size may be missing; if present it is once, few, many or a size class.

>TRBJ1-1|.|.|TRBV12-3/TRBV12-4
CAIGGENTEAFF
TGTGCCATCGGCGGGGAGAACACTGAAGCTTTCTTT
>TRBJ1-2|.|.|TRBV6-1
CASSESPGYGYTF
TGTGCCAGCAGTGAATCTCCGGGCTATGGCTACACCTTC
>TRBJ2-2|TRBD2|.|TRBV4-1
CASSQVPGGSTGELFF
TGCGCCAGCAGCCAAGTACCGGGGGGTTCCACCGGGGAGCTGTTTTTT
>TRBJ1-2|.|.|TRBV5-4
CASSPAGLQGNHYGYTF
TGTGCCAGCAGCCCGGCAGGTCTACAGGGAAATCACTATGGCTACACCTTC
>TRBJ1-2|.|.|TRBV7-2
CASTLGQILYGYTF
TGTGCCAGCACCTTAGGACAGATCCTCTATGGCTACACCTTC
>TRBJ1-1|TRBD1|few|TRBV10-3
CAINPQGKNTEAFF
TGTGCCATCAACCCACAGGGGAAGAACACTGAAGCTTTCTTT
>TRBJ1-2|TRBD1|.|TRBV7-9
CASSLAAGGNYGYTF
TGTGCCAGCAGCTTAGCGGCAGGGGGCAACTATGGCTACACCTTC
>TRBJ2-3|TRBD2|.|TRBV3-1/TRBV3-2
CASSETSGGADTQYF
TGTGCCAGCAGCGAGACTAGCGGGGGGGCAGATACGCAGTATTTT
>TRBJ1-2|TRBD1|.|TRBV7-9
CASSSLQGAGYGYTF
TGTGCCAGCAGCTCCCTACAGGGGGCAGGGTATGGCTACACCTTC
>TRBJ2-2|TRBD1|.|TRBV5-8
CASSLEGGDTGELFF
TGTGCCAGCAGCTTGGAAGGGGGCGACACCGGGGAGCTGTTTTTT
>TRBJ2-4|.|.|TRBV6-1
CASSELDTGIQYF
TGTGCCAGCAGTGAACTTGACACTGGCATTCAGTACTTC
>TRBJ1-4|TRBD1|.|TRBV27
CASSLGTGVVEKLFF
TGTGCCAGCAGTTTAGGGACAGGGGTAGTTGAAAAACTGTTTTTT
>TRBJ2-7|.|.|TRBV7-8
CASSLVQEAYEQYF
TGTGCCAGCAGCTTAGTCCAGGAGGCCTACGAGCAGTACTTC
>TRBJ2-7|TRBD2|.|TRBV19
CASSSFEAAGSREQYF
TGTGCCAGTAGTTCCTTTGAAGCAGCGGGGTCGCGCGAGCAGTACTTC
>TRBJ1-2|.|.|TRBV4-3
CASSQLTGKGYGYTF
TGCGCCAGCAGCCAACTCACAGGAAAGGGCTATGGCTACACCTTC
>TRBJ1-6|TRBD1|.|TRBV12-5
CASGLTGGVSPLHF
TGTGCTAGTGGCCTGACAGGGGGAGTTTCACCCCTCCACTTT
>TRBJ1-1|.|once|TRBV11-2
CASSLSGTEAFF
TGTGCCAGCAGCTTATCGGGCACTGAAGCTTTCTTT
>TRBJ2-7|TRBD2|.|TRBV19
CASSRLAGAIEQYF
TGTGCCAGTAGCCGCCTAGCGGGGGCTATCGAGCAGTACTTC
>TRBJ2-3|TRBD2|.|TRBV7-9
CASSLGRGAEDTQYF
TGTGCCAGCAGCTTAGGGCGGGGGGCTGAAGATACGCAGTATTTT
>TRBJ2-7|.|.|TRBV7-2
CASSLSQGHEQYF
TGTGCCAGCAGCTTGTCGCAGGGCCACGAGCAGTACTTC
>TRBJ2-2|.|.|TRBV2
CASSVQSQNTGELFF
TGTGCCAGCAGTGTACAGTCACAGAACACCGGGGAGCTGTTTTTT
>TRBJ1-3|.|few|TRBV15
CATSREEGRGNTIYF
TGTGCCACCAGCAGAGAGGAGGGTCGGGGAAACACCATATATTTT
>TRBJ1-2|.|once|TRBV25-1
CASSESVGANYGYTF
TGTGCCAGCAGTGAATCGGTGGGGGCAAACTATGGCTACACCTTC
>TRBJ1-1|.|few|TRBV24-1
CATSDPLREGNTEAFF
TGTGCCACCAGTGATCCCTTAAGGGAGGGTAACACTGAAGCTTTCTTT
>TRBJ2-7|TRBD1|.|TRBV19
CASSRGGTGAYEQYF
TGTGCCAGTAGCCGGGGGGGGACAGGGGCCTACGAGCAGTACTTC
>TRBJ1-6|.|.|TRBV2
CASSRRQENNSPLHF
TGTGCCAGCAGCCGGCGACAGGAGAATAATTCACCCCTCCACTTT
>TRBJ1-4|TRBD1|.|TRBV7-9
CASSSDREKLFF
TGTGCCAGCAGCTCGGACAGGGAAAAACTGTTTTTT
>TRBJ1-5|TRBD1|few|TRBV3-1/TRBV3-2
CASSQAGGRQGATQPQHF
TGTGCCAGCAGCCAAGCCGGGGGCCGACAGGGGGCGACTCAGCCCCAGCATTTT
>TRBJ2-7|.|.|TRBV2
CASSPQGAGDEQYF
TGTGCCAGCAGTCCACAGGGCGCTGGCGACGAGCAGTACTTC
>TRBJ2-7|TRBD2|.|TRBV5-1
CASSLVAGASYEQYF
TGCGCCAGCAGCTTGGTAGCGGGGGCCTCCTACGAGCAGTACTTC
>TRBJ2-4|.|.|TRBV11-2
CASSSQGMTAKNIQYF
TGTGCCAGCAGCTCACAGGGTATGACGGCCAAAAACATTCAGTACTTC
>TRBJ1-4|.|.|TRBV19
CASSMQMEKLFF
TGTGCCAGTAGTATGCAGATGGAAAAACTGTTTTTT
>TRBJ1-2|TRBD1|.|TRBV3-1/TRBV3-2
CASSQDRDRGYTF
TGTGCCAGCAGCCAAGATAGGGACAGGGGCTACACCTTC
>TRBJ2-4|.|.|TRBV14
CASSQDFTGNIQYF
TGTGCCAGCAGCCAAGATTTCACGGGAAACATTCAGTACTTC
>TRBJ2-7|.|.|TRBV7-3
CASSPSGGSSYEQYF
TGTGCCAGCAGCCCCTCGGGGGGCAGCTCCTACGAGCAGTACTTC
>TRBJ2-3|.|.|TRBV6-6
CASKGGASDTQYF
TGTGCCAGCAAGGGGGGGGCCTCAGATACGCAGTATTTT
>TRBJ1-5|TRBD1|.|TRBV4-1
CASSAGTGDQPQHF
TGCGCCAGCAGCGCCGGGACAGGGGATCAGCCCCAGCATTTT
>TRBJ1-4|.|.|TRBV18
CASSPNKAATNEKLFF
TGTGCCAGCTCACCTAACAAGGCGGCAACTAATGAAAAACTGTTTTTT
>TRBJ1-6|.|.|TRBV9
CASSVETAFNSPLHF
TGTGCCAGCAGCGTAGAAACAGCCTTTAATTCACCCCTCCACTTT
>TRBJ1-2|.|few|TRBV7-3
CASSPKGEPYGYTF
TGTGCCAGCAGCCCAAAGGGAGAGCCCTATGGCTACACCTTC
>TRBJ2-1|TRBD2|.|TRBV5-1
CASSVTSGGGPYNEQFF
TGCGCCAGCAGCGTCACTAGCGGGGGGGGACCCTACAATGAGCAGTTCTTC
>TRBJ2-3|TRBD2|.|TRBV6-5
CASSYSAGVPGTQYF
TGTGCCAGCAGTTACTCGGCGGGAGTGCCTGGTACGCAGTATTTT
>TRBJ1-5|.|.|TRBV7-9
CASSLGDTAGNQPQHF
TGTGCCAGCAGCTTAGGGGACACGGCGGGCAATCAGCCCCAGCATTTT
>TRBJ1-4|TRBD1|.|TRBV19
CASRSGGPTNEKLFF
TGTGCCAGTAGATCAGGGGGTCCAACTAATGAAAAACTGTTTTTT
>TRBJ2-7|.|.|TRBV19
CASSIGLGTYEQYF
TGTGCCAGTAGTATAGGTCTCGGGACCTACGAGCAGTACTTC
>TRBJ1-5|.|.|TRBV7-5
CARSLMTGRDSNQPQHF
TGTGCCAGAAGCTTAATGACAGGGCGTGATAGCAATCAGCCCCAGCATTTT
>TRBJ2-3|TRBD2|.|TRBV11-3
CASSLRRGGSTDTQYF
TGTGCCAGCAGCTTACGGCGGGGGGGGAGCACAGATACGCAGTATTTT